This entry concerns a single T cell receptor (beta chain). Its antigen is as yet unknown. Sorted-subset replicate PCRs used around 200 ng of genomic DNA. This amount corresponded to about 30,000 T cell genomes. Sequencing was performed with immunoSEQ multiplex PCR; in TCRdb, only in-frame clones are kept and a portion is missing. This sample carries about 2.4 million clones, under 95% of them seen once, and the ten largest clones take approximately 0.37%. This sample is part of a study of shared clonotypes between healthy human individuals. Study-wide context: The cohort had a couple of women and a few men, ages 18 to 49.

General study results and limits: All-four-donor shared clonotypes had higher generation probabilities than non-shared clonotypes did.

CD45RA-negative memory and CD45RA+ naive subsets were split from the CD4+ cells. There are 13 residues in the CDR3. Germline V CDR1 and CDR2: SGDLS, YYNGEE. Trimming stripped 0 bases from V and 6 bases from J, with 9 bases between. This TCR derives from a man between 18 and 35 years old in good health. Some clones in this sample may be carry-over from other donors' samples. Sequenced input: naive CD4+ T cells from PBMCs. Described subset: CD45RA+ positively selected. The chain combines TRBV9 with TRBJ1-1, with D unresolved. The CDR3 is CASSVVSSPEAFF. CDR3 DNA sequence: TGTGCCAGCAGCGTAGTTTCGTCCCCTGAAGCTTTCTTT.